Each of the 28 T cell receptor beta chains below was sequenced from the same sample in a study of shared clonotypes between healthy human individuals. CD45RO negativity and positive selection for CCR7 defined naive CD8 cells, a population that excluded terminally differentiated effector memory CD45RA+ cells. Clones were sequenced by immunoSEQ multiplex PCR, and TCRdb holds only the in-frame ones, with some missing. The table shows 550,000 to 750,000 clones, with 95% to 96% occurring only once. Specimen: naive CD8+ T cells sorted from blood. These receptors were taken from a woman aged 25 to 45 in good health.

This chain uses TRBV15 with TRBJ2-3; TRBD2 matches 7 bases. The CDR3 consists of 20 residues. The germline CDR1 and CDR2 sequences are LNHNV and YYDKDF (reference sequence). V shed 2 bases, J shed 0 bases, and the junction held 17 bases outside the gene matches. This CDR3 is CATSRIPPGLAAESTDTQYF. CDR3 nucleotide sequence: TGTGCCACCAGCAGAATCCCGCCCGGGCTAGCGGCCGAAAGCACAGATACGCAGTATTTT.

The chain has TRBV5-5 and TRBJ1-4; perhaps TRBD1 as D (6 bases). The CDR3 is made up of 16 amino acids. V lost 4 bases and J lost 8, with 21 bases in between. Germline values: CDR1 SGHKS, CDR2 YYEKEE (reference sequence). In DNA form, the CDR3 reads TGTGCCAGCAGCCCCACTTTGCCCATGGGGGCCGAAAAACTGTTTTTT. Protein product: CASSPTLPMGAEKLFF.

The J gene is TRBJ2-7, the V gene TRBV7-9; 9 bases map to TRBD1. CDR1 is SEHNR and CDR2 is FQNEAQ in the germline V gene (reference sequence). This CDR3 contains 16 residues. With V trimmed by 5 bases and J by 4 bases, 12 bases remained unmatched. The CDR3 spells CASSPTRDRASYEQYF. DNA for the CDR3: TGTGCCAGCAGCCCAACGCGGGACAGGGCGTCGTACGAGCAGTACTTC.

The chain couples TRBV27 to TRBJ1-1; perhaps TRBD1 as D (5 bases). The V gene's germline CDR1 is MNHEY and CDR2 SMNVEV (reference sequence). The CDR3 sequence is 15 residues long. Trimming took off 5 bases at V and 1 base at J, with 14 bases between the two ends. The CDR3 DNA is TGTGCCAGCAGTCCCCAGGGTGAGAAGAACACTGAAGCTTTCTTT. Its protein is CASSPQGEKNTEAFF.

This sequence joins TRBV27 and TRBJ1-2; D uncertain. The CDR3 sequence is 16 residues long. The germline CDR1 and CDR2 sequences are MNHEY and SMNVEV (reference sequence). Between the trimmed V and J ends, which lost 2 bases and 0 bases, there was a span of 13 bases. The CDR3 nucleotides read TGTGCCAGCAGTTTAGTTGGGAGCCCCGCTAACTATGGCTACACCTTC. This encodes CASSLVGSPANYGYTF.

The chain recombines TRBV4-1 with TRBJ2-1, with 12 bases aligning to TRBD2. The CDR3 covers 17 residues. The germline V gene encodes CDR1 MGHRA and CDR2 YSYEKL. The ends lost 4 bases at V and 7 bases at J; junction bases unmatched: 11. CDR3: CASSLSRTSGIRNEQFF. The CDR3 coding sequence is TGCGCCAGCAGCCTATCGAGGACTAGCGGGATTCGTAATGAGCAGTTCTTC.

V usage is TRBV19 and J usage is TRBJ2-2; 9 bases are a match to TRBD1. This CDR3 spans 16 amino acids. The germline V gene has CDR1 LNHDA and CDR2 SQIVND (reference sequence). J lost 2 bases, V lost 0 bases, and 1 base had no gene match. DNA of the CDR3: TGTGCCAGTAGTATAGAGGGACAGGGCAACACCGGGGAGCTGTTTTTT. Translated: CASSIEGQGNTGELFF. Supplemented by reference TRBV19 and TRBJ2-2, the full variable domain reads DGGITQSPKYLFRKEGQNVTLSCEQNLNHDAMYWYRQDPGQGLRLIYYSQIVNDFQKGDIAEGYSVSREKKESFPLTVTSAQKNPTAFYLCASSIEGQGNTGELFFGEGSRLTVL.

Written as DNA, the CDR3 is TGTGCCAGCAGTGAATTTGGACACCAAGCTAGCACAGATACGCAGTATTTT. Translated: CASSEFGHQASTDTQYF. V gene TRBV25-1 combines with J gene TRBJ2-3; possibly TRBD1 for D (5 bases). The CDR3 extends over 17 amino acids. Germline V gene lookup returns CDR1 MGHDK and CDR2 SYGVNS. Trimming cost V 1 base and J 0 bases, with 14 bases left between them.

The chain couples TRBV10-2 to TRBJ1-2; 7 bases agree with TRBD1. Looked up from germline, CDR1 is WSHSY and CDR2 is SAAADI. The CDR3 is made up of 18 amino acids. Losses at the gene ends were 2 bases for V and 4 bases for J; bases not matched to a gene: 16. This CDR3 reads CASSEVGGQPAIAYGYTF. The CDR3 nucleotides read TGCGCCAGCAGTGAGGTGGGGGGACAGCCCGCGATAGCCTATGGCTACACCTTC.

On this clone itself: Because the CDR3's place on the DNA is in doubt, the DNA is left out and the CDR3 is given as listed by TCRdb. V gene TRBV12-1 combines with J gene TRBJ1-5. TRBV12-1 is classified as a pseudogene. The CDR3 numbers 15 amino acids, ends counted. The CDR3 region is CASSFAAGSNQPQHF.

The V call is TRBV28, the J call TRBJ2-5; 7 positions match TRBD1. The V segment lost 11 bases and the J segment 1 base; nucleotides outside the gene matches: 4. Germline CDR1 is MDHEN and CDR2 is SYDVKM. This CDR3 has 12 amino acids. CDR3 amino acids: CASPGGQETQYF. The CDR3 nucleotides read TGTGCCTCCCCAGGGGGCCAAGAGACCCAGTACTTC.

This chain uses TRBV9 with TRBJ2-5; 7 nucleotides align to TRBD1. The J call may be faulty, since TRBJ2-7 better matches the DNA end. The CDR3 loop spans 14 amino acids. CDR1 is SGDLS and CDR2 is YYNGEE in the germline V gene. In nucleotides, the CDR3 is TGTGCCAGCAGCGGCCGACAGGGCCCCGACGAGCAGTACTTC. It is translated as CASSGRQGPDEQYF.

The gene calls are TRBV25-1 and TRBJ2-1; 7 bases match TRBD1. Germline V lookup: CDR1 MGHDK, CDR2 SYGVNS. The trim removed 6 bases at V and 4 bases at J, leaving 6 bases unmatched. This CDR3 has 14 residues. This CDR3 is CASSGTEIYNEQFF. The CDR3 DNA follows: TGTGCCAGCAGCGGGACAGAAATATACAATGAGCAGTTCTTC.

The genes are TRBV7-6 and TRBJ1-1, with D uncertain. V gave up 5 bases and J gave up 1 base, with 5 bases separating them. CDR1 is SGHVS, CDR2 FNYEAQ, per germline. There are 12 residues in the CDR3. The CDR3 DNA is TGTGCCAGCAGCCCCCGGAACACTGAAGCTTTCTTT. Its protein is CASSPRNTEAFF.

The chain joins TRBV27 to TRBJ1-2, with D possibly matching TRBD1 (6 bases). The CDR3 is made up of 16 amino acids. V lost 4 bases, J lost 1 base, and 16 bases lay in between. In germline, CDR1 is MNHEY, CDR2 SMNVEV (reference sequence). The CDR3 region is CASSSLTGEGNYGYTF. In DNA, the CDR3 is TGTGCCAGCAGTTCACTGACAGGAGAGGGTAACTATGGCTACACCTTC.

The CDR3 here is CASSSAAVIDTQYF. CDR3 DNA sequence: TGTGCCAGCAGTTCAGCAGCGGTCATAGATACGCAGTATTTT. The chain couples TRBV5-4 to TRBJ2-3; D possibly corresponds to TRBD2 (5 bases). The V end lost 5 bases, the J end lost 5 bases, and 15 bases lay between the germline ends. Germline V gives CDR1 SGHNT, CDR2 YYREEE (reference sequence). This CDR3 is built from 14 residues. Based on the CDR3 plus reference TRBV5-4 and TRBJ2-3, the full variable domain is ETGVTQSPTHLIKTRGQQVTLRCSSQSGHNTVSWYQQALGQGPQFIFQYYREEENGRGNFPPRFSGLQFPNYSSELNVNALELDDSALYLCASSSAAVIDTQYFGPGTRLTVL.

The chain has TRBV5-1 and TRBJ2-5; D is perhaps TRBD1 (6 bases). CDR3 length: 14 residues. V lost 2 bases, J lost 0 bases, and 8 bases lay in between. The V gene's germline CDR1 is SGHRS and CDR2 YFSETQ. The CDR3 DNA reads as TGCGCCAGCAGCTTATACAGGGACCAAGAGACCCAGTACTTC. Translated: CASSLYRDQETQYF.

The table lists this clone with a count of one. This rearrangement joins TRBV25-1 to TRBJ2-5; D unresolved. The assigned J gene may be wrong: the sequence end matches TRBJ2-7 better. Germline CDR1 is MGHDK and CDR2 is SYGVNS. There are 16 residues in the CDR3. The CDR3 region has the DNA TGTGCCAGCAGTGCGAATCCACCCTCACTCTCGTACGAGCAGTACTTC. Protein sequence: CASSANPPSLSYEQYF.

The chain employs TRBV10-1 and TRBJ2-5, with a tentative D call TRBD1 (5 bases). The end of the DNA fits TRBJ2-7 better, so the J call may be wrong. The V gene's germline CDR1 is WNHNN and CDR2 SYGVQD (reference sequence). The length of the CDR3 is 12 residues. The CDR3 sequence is CASSEQGHEQYF. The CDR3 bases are TGCGCCAGCAGTGAGCAGGGCCACGAGCAGTACTTC.

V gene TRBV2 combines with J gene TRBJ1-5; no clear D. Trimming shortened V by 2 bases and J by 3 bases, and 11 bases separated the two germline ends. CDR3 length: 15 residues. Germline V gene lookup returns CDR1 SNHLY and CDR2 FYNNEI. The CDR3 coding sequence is TGTGCCAGCAGTGAAAACAGCTATTACAATCAGCCCCAGCATTTT. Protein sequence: CASSENSYYNQPQHF.

In DNA, the CDR3 is TGTGCCAGCAGCTCCTCCGGGACAGGGGTCCCCTATGGCTACACCTTC. It encodes CASSSSGTGVPYGYTF. The rearrangement uses TRBV5-4 and TRBJ1-2, with TRBD1 matching over 10 bases. The germline gives CDR1 SGHNT, CDR2 YYREEE (reference sequence). J was trimmed by 4 bases and V by 3 bases; bases with no gene match: 9. The CDR3 has 16 amino acids.

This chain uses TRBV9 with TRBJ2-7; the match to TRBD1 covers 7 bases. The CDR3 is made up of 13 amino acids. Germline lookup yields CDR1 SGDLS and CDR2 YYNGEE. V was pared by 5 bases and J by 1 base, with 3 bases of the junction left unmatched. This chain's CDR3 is CASRGQQSYEQYF. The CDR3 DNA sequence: TGTGCCAGCAGGGGACAGCAATCCTACGAGCAGTACTTC. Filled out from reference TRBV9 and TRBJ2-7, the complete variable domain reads DSGVTQTPKHLITATGQRVTLRCSPRSGDLSVYWYQQSLDQGLQFLIQYYNGEERAKGNILERFSAQQFPDLHSELNLSSLELGDSALYFCASRGQQSYEQYFGPGTRLTVT.

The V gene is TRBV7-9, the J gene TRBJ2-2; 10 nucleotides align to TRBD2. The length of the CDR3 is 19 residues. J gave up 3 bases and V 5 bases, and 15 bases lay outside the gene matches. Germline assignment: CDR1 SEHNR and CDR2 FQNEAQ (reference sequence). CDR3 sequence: CASSPIRRLAGDYTGELFF. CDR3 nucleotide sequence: TGTGCCAGCAGCCCGATACGGAGGCTAGCGGGGGATTACACCGGGGAGCTGTTTTTT.

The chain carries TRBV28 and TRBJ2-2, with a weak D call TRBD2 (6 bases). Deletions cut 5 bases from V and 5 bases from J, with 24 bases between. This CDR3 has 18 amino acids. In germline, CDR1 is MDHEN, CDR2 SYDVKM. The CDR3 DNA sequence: TGTGCCAGCAGTCGATTCGGGACTTCAGACCCCGGAACCGGGGAGCTGTTTTTT. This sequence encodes CASSRFGTSDPGTGELFF.

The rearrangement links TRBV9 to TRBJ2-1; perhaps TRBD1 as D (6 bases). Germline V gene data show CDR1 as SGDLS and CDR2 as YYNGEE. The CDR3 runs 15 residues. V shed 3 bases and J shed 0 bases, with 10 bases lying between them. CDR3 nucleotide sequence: TGTGCCAGCAGCGCAACAGGGAGCTCCTACAATGAGCAGTTCTTC. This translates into CASSATGSSYNEQFF.

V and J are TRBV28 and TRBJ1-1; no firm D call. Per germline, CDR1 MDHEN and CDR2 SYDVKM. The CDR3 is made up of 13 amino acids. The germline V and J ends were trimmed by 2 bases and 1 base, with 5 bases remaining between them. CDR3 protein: CASSLTQNTEAFF. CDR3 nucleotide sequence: TGTGCCAGCAGTTTAACACAGAACACTGAAGCTTTCTTT.

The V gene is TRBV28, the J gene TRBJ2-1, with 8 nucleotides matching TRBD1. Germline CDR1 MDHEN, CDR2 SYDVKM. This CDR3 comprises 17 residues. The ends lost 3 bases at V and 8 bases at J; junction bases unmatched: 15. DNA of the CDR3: TGTGCCAGCAGTTTGTCCCTCGGACAGGGAGGAATCGATGAGCAGTTCTTC. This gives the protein CASSLSLGQGGIDEQFF. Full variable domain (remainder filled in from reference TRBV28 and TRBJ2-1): DVKVTQSSRYLVKRTGEKVFLECVQDMDHENMFWYRQDPGLGLRLIYFSYDVKMKEKGDIPEGYSVSREKKERFSLILESASTNQTSMYLCASSLSLGQGGIDEQFFGPGTRLTVL.

The CDR3 loop reads CASSFPPWGTASYEQYF. In nucleotides, the CDR3 is TGTGCCAGCAGTTTTCCACCTTGGGGGACAGCATCCTACGAGCAGTACTTC. The chain joins TRBV28 to TRBJ2-7, with TRBD1 identical over 7 bases. J was trimmed by 1 base and V by 3 bases; bases with no gene match: 12. The CDR3 runs to 17 residues. CDR1 and CDR2 (germline): MDHEN, SYDVKM.